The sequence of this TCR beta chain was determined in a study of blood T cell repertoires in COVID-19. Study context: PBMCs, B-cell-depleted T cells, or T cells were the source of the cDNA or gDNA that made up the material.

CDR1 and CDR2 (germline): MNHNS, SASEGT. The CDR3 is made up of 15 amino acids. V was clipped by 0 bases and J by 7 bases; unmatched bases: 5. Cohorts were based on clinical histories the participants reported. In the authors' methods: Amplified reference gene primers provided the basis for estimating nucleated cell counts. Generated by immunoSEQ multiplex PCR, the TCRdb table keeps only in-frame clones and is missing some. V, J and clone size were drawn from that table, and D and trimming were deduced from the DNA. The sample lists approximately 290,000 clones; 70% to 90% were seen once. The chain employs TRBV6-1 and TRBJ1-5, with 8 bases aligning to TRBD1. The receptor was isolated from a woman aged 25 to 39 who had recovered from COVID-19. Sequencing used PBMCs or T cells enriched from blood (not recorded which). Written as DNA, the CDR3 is TGTGCCAGCAGTGAAGCTCACAGGGGGTACCAGCCCCAGCATTTT. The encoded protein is CASSEAHRGYQPQHF.